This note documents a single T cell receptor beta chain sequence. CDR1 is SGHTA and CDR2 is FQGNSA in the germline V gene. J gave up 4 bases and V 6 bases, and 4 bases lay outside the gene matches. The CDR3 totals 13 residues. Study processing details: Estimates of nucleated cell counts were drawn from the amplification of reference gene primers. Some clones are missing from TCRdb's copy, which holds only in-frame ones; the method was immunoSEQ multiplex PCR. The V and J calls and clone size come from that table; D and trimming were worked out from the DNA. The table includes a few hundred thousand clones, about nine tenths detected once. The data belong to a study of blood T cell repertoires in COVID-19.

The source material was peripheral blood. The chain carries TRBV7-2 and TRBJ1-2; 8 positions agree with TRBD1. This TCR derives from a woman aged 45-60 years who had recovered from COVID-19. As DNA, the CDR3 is TGTGCCAGCAGGGACCAGGGGGCCTATGGCTACACCTTC. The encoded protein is CASRDQGAYGYTF.